This T cell receptor (beta chain) emerged from a study of beta chain features in type 1 diabetes. Expressed TCRB transcripts were sequenced because the entire RNA isolate underwent reverse transcription. TCRdb's table, derived via immunoSEQ multiplex PCR, lists solely in-frame clones and lacks some. This sample carries 160,000 or so clones, roughly 9% of them seen once, and the ten largest clones take approximately 0.7%. Study results and caveats: Shorter TCRB CDR3s, moderately but significantly so, were found in Type 1 diabetes patients in all four CD4+ subsets. Sequencing used cDNA, and cells with high TCR expression could therefore be over-represented.

Turning to this clone: Antigen specificity is unknown.

This CDR3 has 16 residues. V lost 1 base, J lost 7 bases, and 9 bases stayed unmatched. Germline CDR1 LGHNA, CDR2 YNFKEQ. By way of CD45RO/CCR7/CD25/CD127/CD95/CD27, the CD4+ regulatory, stem cell-like memory, central memory and naive cells were sorted. Purities over 95% were achieved in all sorted populations. This sequence was found in a woman in her twenties or thirties with type 1 diabetes. Sequencing input: central memory CD4+ T cells from blood. The chain carries TRBV4-2 and TRBJ2-1; TRBD2 matches 8 bases. The CDR3 loop is CASSQALLAVGNEQFF. The DNA of the CDR3 is TGTGCCAGCAGCCAAGCTTTACTAGCGGTGGGAAATGAGCAGTTCTTC.